Shown below are 27 T cell receptor beta chains from a single sample sequenced in a study of OX40 agonist ivuxolimab in advanced cancers. Clones were read by immunoSEQ multiplex PCR, and TCRdb kept only the in-frame ones, dropping some. Here the sample spans about 73,000 clones, about 91% being singletons. The input for sequencing was CD4+ or CD8+ T cells sorted from blood, taken in a trial of the OX40 agonist ivuxolimab. Receptors were obtained from an adult with an advanced solid tumor such as melanoma, head and neck, liver or kidney cancer.

This chain links TRBV5-1 with TRBJ2-1; 7 bases align to TRBD2. The CDR3 loop spans 16 amino acids. Germline lookup yields CDR1 SGHRS and CDR2 YFSETQ. Losses at the gene ends were 4 bases for V and 6 bases for J; bases not matched to a gene: 13. CDR3 nucleotides: TGCGCCAGCAGCCCTTATCGGTCCCCGGGGGGCAATGAGCAGTTCTTC. This sequence encodes CASSPYRSPGGNEQFF.

The J gene is TRBJ1-5, the V gene TRBV6-1; D unclear. The CDR3 is 14 amino acids. Germline V CDR1 and CDR2: MNHNS, SASEGT. V was cut by 7 bases and J by 2 bases, with 12 bases left in between. The CDR3 DNA reads as TGTGCCAGCACCATCTCATACGGCAATCAGCCCCAGCATTTT. As protein: CASTISYGNQPQHF.

CDR3 sequence: CASSTQGAVKDTEAFF. In nucleotides, the CDR3 is TGTGCCAGTAGTACGCAGGGGGCGGTGAAGGACACTGAAGCTTTCTTT. This chain connects TRBV19 to TRBJ1-1; 8 positions match TRBD1. Germline V CDR1 and CDR2: LNHDA, SQIVND (reference sequence). Trimming cost V 4 bases and J 3 bases; bases outside gene matches: 10. CDR3 length: 16 amino acids. The full variable domain, its missing parts supplied by reference TRBV19 and TRBJ1-1, is DGGITQSPKYLFRKEGQNVTLSCEQNLNHDAMYWYRQDPGQGLRLIYYSQIVNDFQKGDIAEGYSVSREKKESFPLTVTSAQKNPTAFYLCASSTQGAVKDTEAFFGQGTRLTVV.

The V and J genes are TRBV10-1 and TRBJ2-3; 8 bases agree with TRBD2. V dropped 7 bases and J dropped 2; count of bases not matched to a gene: 5. Germline lookup yields CDR1 WNHNN and CDR2 SYGVQD (reference sequence). The CDR3 has 14 residues. CDR3 DNA sequence: TGCGCCAGCAATAGCGGGGAAGCCACAGATACGCAGTATTTT. Encoded protein: CASNSGEATDTQYF.

The V gene is TRBV9, the J gene TRBJ1-3; no firm D call. CDR1 and CDR2 from the germline V gene are SGDLS and YYNGEE. Trimming removed 0 bases from V and 0 bases from J, with 4 bases in between. CDR3 size: 14 residues. The CDR3 DNA sequence: TGTGCCAGCAGCGTAGTTGACTCTGGAAACACCATATATTTT. Translated: CASSVVDSGNTIYF. Together with reference TRBV9 and TRBJ1-3, the CDR3 gives the full variable domain: DSGVTQTPKHLITATGQRVTLRCSPRSGDLSVYWYQQSLDQGLQFLIQYYNGEERAKGNILERFSAQQFPDLHSELNLSSLELGDSALYFCASSVVDSGNTIYFGEGSWLTVV.

V and J are TRBV5-1 and TRBJ1-6; D unresolved. Trimming cost V 1 base and J 10 bases, with 12 bases left between them. CDR3 length: 14 amino acids. Germline assignment: CDR1 SGHRS and CDR2 YFSETQ. This chain's CDR3 is CASSLREGASPLHF. DNA of the CDR3: TGCGCCAGCAGCTTGCGGGAGGGCGCATCACCCCTCCACTTT.

V and J are TRBV10-1 and TRBJ1-5, with TRBD1 as a possible D gene (6 bases). This CDR3 contains 16 residues. The ends were cut back, 3 bases at V and 4 bases at J, with 16 bases in the middle. Germline V lookup: CDR1 WNHNN, CDR2 SYGVQD (reference sequence). CDR3 protein: CASSENRAGRNQPQHF. The CDR3 bases are TGCGCCAGCAGTGAAAACAGGGCAGGCAGGAATCAGCCCCAGCATTTT.

This clone has just one count. CDR3 protein: CASSLGSHTGELFF. The CDR3 coding sequence is TGTGCCAGCAGCTTAGGATCGCACACCGGGGAGCTGTTTTTT. The genes are TRBV11-2 and TRBJ2-2; D gene unclear. The V end lost 1 base, the J end lost 3 bases, and 6 bases lay between the germline ends. The germline CDR1 and CDR2 sequences are SGHAT and FQNNGV. This CDR3 is built from 14 residues.

This chain uses TRBV14 with TRBJ1-4, with D uncertain. V was clipped by 4 bases and J by 0 bases, with 6 bases between them. This CDR3 contains 14 residues. Germline CDR1 reads SGHDN; CDR2 reads FVKESK. CDR3 in amino acids: CASSLRTTNEKLFF. CDR3 sequence (DNA): TGTGCCAGCAGCCTTCGTACAACTAATGAAAAACTGTTTTTT.

This clone was counted many times. The same CDR3 can be traced to other DNA sequences in this sample. The V gene is TRBV14, the J gene TRBJ2-5; 7 bases are a match to TRBD1. The ends lost 4 bases at V and 4 bases at J; junction bases unmatched: 9. This CDR3 spans 15 amino acids. Germline CDR1 SGHDN, CDR2 FVKESK. CDR3 sequence (DNA): TGTGCCAGCAGCCCGAGGACAGGAAAAGGAGAGACCCAGTACTTC. This encodes CASSPRTGKGETQYF.

The CDR3 loop reads CASSLYGGTSGNNEQFF. The DNA of the CDR3 is TGTGCCAGCAGCTTATATGGGGGGACTAGCGGTAACAATGAGCAGTTCTTC. The chain joins TRBV7-9 to TRBJ2-1, with TRBD2 matching over 11 bases. The J segment lost 5 bases and the V segment lost 2 bases, leaving 8 bases of the junction unmatched. CDR1 and CDR2 (germline): SEHNR, FQNEAQ (reference sequence). The CDR3 totals 17 residues.

V and J are TRBV28 and TRBJ1-2; perhaps TRBD1 as D (6 bases). V was clipped by 8 bases and J by 6 bases, with 10 bases between them. CDR1 and CDR2 from the germline V gene are MDHEN and SYDVKM. This CDR3 region has 11 residues. The CDR3 DNA follows: TGTGCCAGCGGACAGTACGATGGCTACACCTTC. Translated, it gives CASGQYDGYTF.

This chain connects TRBV19 to TRBJ1-2; possible D gene TRBD1, 6 bases. V was trimmed by 10 bases and J by 8 bases, leaving 20 bases between them. The CDR3 has 13 residues. Germline loops: CDR1 LNHDA, CDR2 SQIVND (reference sequence). CDR3 in amino acids: CATKRGRQDGYTF. The DNA for the CDR3 is TGTGCCACCAAAAGGGGCAGACAGGACGGCTACACCTTC.

The chain has TRBV7-3 and TRBJ1-2, with D unclear. Trimming cost V 0 bases and J 7 bases, with 21 bases left between them. This CDR3 is 17 amino acids long. Germline CDR1 reads SGHTA; CDR2 reads FQGTGA. The CDR3 loop is CASSLTGSNPDSSGYTF. Written as DNA, the CDR3 is TGTGCCAGCAGCTTAACGGGGTCCAACCCGGACTCCTCTGGCTACACCTTC.

This clone was seen only a few times. The chain recombines TRBV13 with TRBJ2-3, with 15 bases lining up with TRBD2. This CDR3 has 19 amino acids. In germline, CDR1 is PRHDT, CDR2 FYEKMQ (reference sequence). The junction had 10 bases not matched to a gene; V was cut back by 4 bases and J by 2 bases. DNA of the CDR3: TGTGCCAGCAGCTCCGGAGGTTGGACTAGCGGGGGGGCCACAGATACGCAGTATTTT. Its protein is CASSSGGWTSGGATDTQYF.

CDR3 DNA: TGTGCCAGCAGTTCTCCCAGGTCCAGCGCCAAAGAGACCCAGTACTTC. It is translated as CASSSPRSSAKETQYF. This rearrangement joins TRBV6-6 to TRBJ2-5; D is unclear. Per germline, CDR1 MNHNY and CDR2 SVGAGI (reference sequence). V lost 4 bases to trimming and J lost 3 bases, with 18 bases between them. The length of the CDR3 is 16 residues.

The chain combines TRBV18 with TRBJ1-1, with D possibly matching TRBD1 (5 bases). Germline V gene lookup returns CDR1 KGHSH and CDR2 LQKENI. CDR3 size: 13 residues. Trimming shortened V by 5 bases and J by 3 bases, and 10 bases separated the two germline ends. CDR3 residues: CASSSGQDTEAFF. CDR3 DNA: TGTGCCAGCTCATCTGGACAAGACACTGAAGCTTTCTTT.

This clone turned up a few times. V is TRBV4-1 and J is TRBJ1-3; 7 bases are shared with TRBD1. The CDR3 sequence is 18 residues long. Germline V gene sequence: CDR1 MGHRA, CDR2 YSYEKL. With V trimmed by 2 bases and J by 3 bases, 13 bases remained unmatched. CDR3 nucleotides: TGCGCCAGCAGCCAACCACTCAGGGGGAGAGGGCTTGGAAACACCATATATTTT. This encodes CASSQPLRGRGLGNTIYF.

This chain links TRBV28 with TRBJ1-1; 7 bases match TRBD1. Germline CDR1 reads MDHEN; CDR2 reads SYDVKM. The CDR3 runs to 15 residues. V shed 4 bases, J shed 5 bases, and the junction held 10 bases outside the gene matches. CDR3 amino acids: CASSSLSGGRTEAFF. The CDR3 nucleotides read TGTGCCAGCAGTTCGCTATCAGGGGGAAGGACTGAAGCTTTCTTT.

This chain connects TRBV11-2 to TRBJ2-1; TRBD2 matches 10 bases. The CDR3 has 17 residues. The trim removed 5 bases at V and 6 bases at J, leaving 13 bases unmatched. Germline V gene data show CDR1 as SGHAT and CDR2 as FQNNGV. CDR3 sequence (DNA): TGTGCCAGCAGCCCTCGACTAGCGGGCCTCCTTCGCAATGAGCAGTTCTTC. Its protein is CASSPRLAGLLRNEQFF.

The J gene is TRBJ2-7, the V gene TRBV19, with TRBD1 matching over 9 bases. V was clipped by 7 bases and J by 0 bases; unmatched bases: 4. Germline V CDR1 and CDR2: LNHDA, SQIVND (reference sequence). The CDR3 has 14 amino acids. DNA of the CDR3: TGTGCCAGTACCGGGACAGGGAGCTCCTACGAGCAGTACTTC. This translates into CASTGTGSSYEQYF.

This sequence joins TRBV28 and TRBJ2-5; a possible D gene is TRBD1 (5 bases). CDR1 is MDHEN and CDR2 is SYDVKM in the germline V gene. The CDR3 contains 14 residues. The V end was cut by 0 bases, the J end by 5 bases, with 10 bases between. For the CDR3, the DNA is TGTGCCAGCAGTTTATGGCAGGGAAGGGAGACCCAGTACTTC. This sequence encodes CASSLWQGRETQYF.

This chain uses TRBV6-1 with TRBJ1-1; TRBD1 is a possible D gene (6 bases). Trimming took 6 bases from V and 0 from J, leaving 11 bases between them. The CDR3 totals 14 residues. Germline values: CDR1 MNHNS, CDR2 SASEGT. CDR3 coding DNA: TGTGCCAGCAGGACAGGAGACATGAACACTGAAGCTTTCTTT. Translation gives CASRTGDMNTEAFF.

V usage is TRBV6-1 and J usage is TRBJ2-7, with TRBD1 as a possible D gene (5 bases). V gave up 0 bases and J gave up 3 bases, with 9 bases separating them. Germline assignment: CDR1 MNHNS and CDR2 SASEGT. There are 14 residues in the CDR3. The CDR3 coding sequence is TGTGCCAGCAGTGAAGCGCAGGGTCTCTACGAGCAGTACTTC. Translation gives CASSEAQGLYEQYF.

The chain is built from TRBV28 and TRBJ2-4; D is undetermined. This CDR3 is 13 amino acids long. V was trimmed by 6 bases and J by 8 bases, leaving 14 bases between them. Germline loops: CDR1 MDHEN, CDR2 SYDVKM. The CDR3 nucleotides are TGTGCCAGCAGCCCGGACGCGACGGACATTCAGTACTTC. This codes for CASSPDATDIQYF.

The chain recombines TRBV9 with TRBJ2-5; 7 bases agree with TRBD2. V shed 3 bases and J 5 bases; nucleotides not matched to a gene: 7. The V gene's germline CDR1 is SGDLS and CDR2 YYNGEE. This CDR3 has 14 amino acids. The CDR3 loop is CASSARAGTETQYF. In DNA form, the CDR3 reads TGTGCCAGCAGCGCGAGAGCGGGGACGGAGACCCAGTACTTC.

This clone was observed a handful of times. This chain uses TRBV2 with TRBJ2-3; tentative D call: TRBD1 (5 bases). V lost 5 bases, J lost 0 bases, and 9 bases lay in between. The V gene's germline CDR1 is SNHLY and CDR2 FYNNEI. This CDR3 contains 14 residues. The CDR3 sequence: CASSRTTSTDTQYF. CDR3 nucleotide sequence: TGTGCCAGCAGTAGGACAACTAGCACAGATACGCAGTATTTT.